Below, 25 T cell receptor beta chains from the same sample are listed, as sequenced in a study of identical twins. MiXCR, applied by TCRdb to the 5' RACE reads, yields one record per CDR3 protein. The data show some 500,000 distinct CDR3 sequences, with about 20% seen just once and around 0.91% held by the top ten. These same records also appear under a second study, on T cells expressing NK-cell markers.

The source material was CD4+ T cells sorted from blood. Source of these receptors: a young woman in good health.

This clonotype was recorded at least ten times. An end of the junction does not agree with germline; a read error may underlie this. The chain couples TRBV29-1 to TRBJ2-1; perhaps TRBD2 as D (6 bases). The CDR3 is 11 residues long. Per germline, CDR1 SQVTM and CDR2 ANQGSEA. DNA for the CDR3: TGCAGCGTTGTCTGGAGGGAGCTCAGGATCTTC. Amino acid sequence: CSVVWRELRIF.

There are a few counts of this clonotype. The V and J genes are TRBV2 and TRBJ2-2, with D unclear. The CDR3 is 14 amino acids. CDR1 and CDR2 from the germline V gene are SNHLY and FYNNEI. V was clipped by 1 base and J by 5 bases, with 8 bases between them. The CDR3 nucleotides read TGTGCCAGCAGTGAAGGAGCCCCTACCGGGGAGCTGTTTTTT. This gives the protein CASSEGAPTGELFF.

This clonotype was recorded only once. The CDR3 DNA reads as TGCGCCAGCAGCGGACTTCTACAAGAGACCCAGTACTTC. Translation gives CASSGLLQETQYF. J is TRBJ2-5 and V is TRBV4-3; D may be TRBD2 (5 bases). Germline lookup yields CDR1 LGHNA and CDR2 YSLEER. The CDR3 covers 13 residues. Between the trimmed V and J ends, which lost 5 bases and 2 bases, there was a span of 9 bases.

This clonotype was observed many times. V usage is TRBV5-1 and J usage is TRBJ2-1, with a possible D match to TRBD1 (6 bases). The CDR3 totals 16 residues. The germline gives CDR1 SGHRS, CDR2 YFSETQ. V lost 2 bases to trimming and J lost 4 bases, with 16 bases between them. The CDR3 loop reads CASSLTGTPSYNEQFF. The CDR3 coding sequence is TGCGCCAGCAGCTTAACAGGGACCCCCTCTTACAATGAGCAGTTCTTC. The variable domain in full, completed from reference TRBV5-1 and TRBJ2-1, reads KAGVTQTPRYLIKTRGQQVTLSCSPISGHRSVSWYQQTPGQGLQFLFEYFSETQRNKGNFPGRFSGRQFSNSRSEMNVSTLELGDSALYLCASSLTGTPSYNEQFFGPGTRLTVL.

The chain joins TRBV11-2 to TRBJ2-1, with 8 positions matching TRBD2. This CDR3 has 19 amino acids. The junction had 22 bases not matched to a gene; V was cut back by 5 bases and J by 7 bases. The germline gives CDR1 SGHAT, CDR2 FQNNGV. As DNA, the CDR3 is TGTGCCAGCAGCGCGTCCAGGGCGGGAGGACCCTCGGGGAGGAATGAGCAGTTCTTC. Its protein is CASSASRAGGPSGRNEQFF. Supplemented by reference TRBV11-2 and TRBJ2-1, the full variable domain reads EAGVAQSPRYKIIEKRQSVAFWCNPISGHATLYWYQQILGQGPKLLIQFQNNGVVDDSQLPKDRFSAERLKGVDSTLKIQPAKLEDSAVYLCASSASRAGGPSGRNEQFFGPGTRLTVL.

This clonotype was counted between two and nine times. The chain carries TRBV11-3 and TRBJ2-5; tentative D call: TRBD1 (6 bases). This CDR3 has 15 amino acids. Trimming took off 1 base at V and 3 bases at J, with 12 bases between the two ends. Germline CDR1 reads SGHNT; CDR2 reads YENEEA. CDR3 residues: CASSLGRGYEETQYF. DNA of the CDR3: TGTGCCAGCAGCTTAGGCAGGGGCTACGAAGAGACCCAGTACTTC.

The genes are TRBV12-3 or TRBV12-4 and TRBJ1-1; D gene uncertain. This CDR3 contains 15 residues. The germline V and J ends were trimmed by 1 base and 0 bases, with 9 bases remaining between them. In DNA, the CDR3 is TGTGCCAGCAGTTTAGGTCTGTTCGTGAACACTGAAGCTTTCTTT. Residues: CASSLGLFVNTEAFF.

This clonotype is a singleton in its sample. The gene calls are TRBV7-9 and TRBJ2-7; D is possibly TRBD2 (5 bases). Trimming removed 5 bases at V and 6 bases at J, with 17 bases between. Germline-derived CDR1 and CDR2 are SEHNR and FQNEAQ (reference sequence). The CDR3 sequence is 14 residues long. The CDR3 region has the DNA TGTGCCAGCAGCCTACAACTAGGCGCCGGCGAGCAGTACTTC. Translating it yields CASSLQLGAGEQYF.

V gene TRBV7-3 combines with J gene TRBJ2-7; either TRBD1 or TRBD2 may supply D (5 bases each). Per germline, CDR1 SGHTA and CDR2 FQGTGA. Between the trimmed V and J ends, which lost 8 bases and 0 bases, there was a span of 14 bases. This CDR3 comprises 14 residues. The CDR3 coding sequence is TGTGCCAGCCTTCCTCGGGGCTCCTCCTACGAGCAGTACTTC. Translated, it gives CASLPRGSSYEQYF.

The chain has TRBV12-3 or TRBV12-4 and TRBJ1-5; 8 nucleotides align to TRBD1. Losses at the gene ends were 5 bases for V and 4 bases for J; bases not matched to a gene: 7. This CDR3 comprises 15 residues. In DNA, the CDR3 is TGTGCCAGCAGTCAGACAGGGGAGAGTAATCAGCCCCAGCATTTT. It is translated as CASSQTGESNQPQHF.

The chain uses TRBV5-1 and TRBJ2-7; D gene ambiguous. V was clipped by 4 bases and J by 2 bases, with 13 bases between them. The CDR3 loop spans 14 amino acids. Germline V gene lookup returns CDR1 SGHRS and CDR2 YFSETQ. The CDR3 is CASSLRTETYEQYF. The CDR3 coding sequence is TGCGCCAGCAGCCTCCGGACCGAAACCTACGAGCAGTACTTC.

About this clonotype itself: At one boundary the junction diverges from the germline segment, which might be a read error. The chain carries TRBV20-1 and TRBJ1-5; a possible D gene is TRBD1 (5 bases). This CDR3 has 17 amino acids. Germline CDR1 reads DFQATT; CDR2 reads SNEGSKA (reference sequence). The CDR3 loop reads CSARGQGGGYGNQPQHF. In DNA form, the CDR3 reads TGCAGTGCGAGAGGGCAGGGCGGGGGATATGGCAATCAGCCCCAGCATTTT.

The rearrangement links TRBV13 to TRBJ2-6; D uncertain. Germline CDR1 is PRHDT and CDR2 is FYEKMQ (reference sequence). The CDR3 is 14 residues long. V shed 6 bases and J shed 1 base, with 7 bases lying between them. In nucleotides, the CDR3 is TGTGCCAGCAGTTCCAGGTCTGGGGCCAACGTCCTGACTTTC. Protein sequence: CASSSRSGANVLTF.

A few counts support this clonotype. V is TRBV4-3 and J is TRBJ1-5; D unclear. Germline V gene data show CDR1 as LGHNA and CDR2 as YSLEER. V dropped 1 base and J dropped 0 bases, with 4 bases sitting between them. This CDR3 comprises 14 residues. Here the CDR3 DNA reads TGCGCCAGCAGCCAAGGGTATAGCAATCAGCCCCAGCATTTT. The encoded protein is CASSQGYSNQPQHF.

This rearrangement joins TRBV20-1 to TRBJ2-5; 10 nucleotides align to TRBD2. This CDR3 spans 15 amino acids. Germline V gene data show CDR1 as DFQATT and CDR2 as SNEGSKA (reference sequence). J gave up 4 bases and V 5 bases, and 10 bases lay outside the gene matches. This CDR3 reads CSAPTLAGVGETQYF. As DNA, the CDR3 is TGCAGTGCTCCCACCCTAGCGGGAGTCGGAGAGACCCAGTACTTC.

This clonotype occurred many times. The genes are TRBV20-1 and TRBJ2-5; 11 bases fit TRBD1. Germline values: CDR1 DFQATT, CDR2 SNEGSKA (reference sequence). The CDR3 runs 15 residues. J gave up 4 bases and V 3 bases, and 7 bases lay outside the gene matches. This chain's CDR3 is CSASTGGTGGETQYF. The CDR3, as DNA: TGCAGTGCTAGTACAGGGGGGACAGGGGGAGAGACCCAGTACTTC.

The chain couples TRBV6-1 to TRBJ1-5, with TRBD1 matching 9 bases. J was trimmed by 3 bases and V by 4 bases; bases with no gene match: 7. The CDR3 is 16 amino acids. Germline assignment: CDR1 MNHNS and CDR2 SASEGT. The CDR3 DNA follows: TGTGCCAGCAGTGTAGTACAGGGGGCATACAATCAGCCCCAGCATTTT. Protein product: CASSVVQGAYNQPQHF.

V gene TRBV10-3 combines with J gene TRBJ2-3, with D hard to call. The CDR3 has 17 residues. The germline CDR1 and CDR2 sequences are ENHRY and SYGVKD. Trimming removed 3 bases at V and 2 bases at J, with 18 bases between. CDR3: CAISDKGAGGSTDTQYF. In DNA, the CDR3 is TGTGCCATCAGTGACAAAGGTGCTGGCGGATCCACAGATACGCAGTATTTT.

Ten or more counts support this clonotype. DNA of the CDR3: TGCAGTGCTAGAGCGGCTAGCGGTTCCTACAATGAGCAGTTCTTC. This translates into CSARAASGSYNEQFF. The J gene is TRBJ2-1, the V gene TRBV20-1, with 7 bases fitting TRBD2. Germline CDR1 reads DFQATT; CDR2 reads SNEGSKA (reference sequence). This CDR3 has 15 residues. The trim removed 1 base at V and 1 base at J, leaving 4 bases unmatched.

This sequence joins TRBV5-5 and TRBJ1-4; D unclear. The CDR3 is made up of 13 amino acids. CDR1 is SGHKS and CDR2 is YYEKEE in the germline V gene (reference sequence). The V end was cut by 7 bases, the J end by 0 bases, with 7 bases between. DNA of the CDR3: TGTGCCAGCGGGGATGCAACTAATGAAAAACTGTTTTTT. The encoded protein is CASGDATNEKLFF.

V gene TRBV6-1 combines with J gene TRBJ2-1, with D maybe TRBD2 (5 bases). In germline, CDR1 is MNHNS, CDR2 SASEGT. V was trimmed by 7 bases and J by 6 bases, leaving 19 bases between them. CDR3 size: 15 residues. The DNA for the CDR3 is TGTGCCAGCACCCTCCGAGGGAGCGACACCAATGAGCAGTTCTTC. It codes for CASTLRGSDTNEQFF.

This chain links TRBV9 with TRBJ1-3, with D perhaps matching TRBD1 (5 bases). Trimming removed 2 bases from V and 4 bases from J, with 7 bases in between. The length of the CDR3 is 13 residues. CDR1 is SGDLS, CDR2 YYNGEE, per germline. The CDR3 nucleotides are TGTGCCAGCAGCGTGCCAGGGGGAAACACCATATATTTT. Translation gives CASSVPGGNTIYF.

The rearrangement links TRBV5-1 to TRBJ2-6; D unresolved. The CDR3 is 14 residues long. Germline V gene data show CDR1 as SGHRS and CDR2 as YFSETQ. Trimming removed 0 bases from V and 5 bases from J, with 6 bases in between. CDR3 residues: CASSLEGWANVLTF. CDR3 in DNA: TGCGCCAGCAGCTTGGAAGGCTGGGCCAACGTCCTGACTTTC. The full variable domain, its missing parts supplied by reference TRBV5-1 and TRBJ2-6, is KAGVTQTPRYLIKTRGQQVTLSCSPISGHRSVSWYQQTPGQGLQFLFEYFSETQRNKGNFPGRFSGRQFSNSRSEMNVSTLELGDSALYLCASSLEGWANVLTFGAGSRLTVL.

The chain is built from TRBV5-1 and TRBJ1-3; D not certain. Trimming stripped 1 base from V and 0 bases from J, with 5 bases between. Germline V gene sequence: CDR1 SGHRS, CDR2 YFSETQ. The CDR3 extends over 14 amino acids. The CDR3 sequence is CASSLKDSGNTIYF. The DNA for the CDR3 is TGCGCCAGCAGCTTGAAGGACTCTGGAAACACCATATATTTT.

The chain is built from TRBV29-1 and TRBJ1-1; 10 bases fit TRBD1. Trimming cost V 5 bases and J 6 bases; bases outside gene matches: 6. The CDR3 is 13 amino acids. Per germline, CDR1 SQVTM and CDR2 ANQGSEA. CDR3 in DNA: TGCAGCGTTCGAGGACAGGGGGTGCCTGAAGCTTTCTTT. This gives the protein CSVRGQGVPEAFF.